Listed below are T cell receptor beta chains from one sample, sequenced in a study of shared clonotypes between healthy human individuals. The repertoire was sequenced with immunoSEQ multiplex PCR; TCRdb's copy has only in-frame clones and lacks some. The sample comprises millions of clones, 90% to 95% of which are singletons, and roughly 0.13% rests with the top ten. The sample consisted of naive CD4+ T cells sorted from blood. The receptors originated from a man younger than 35 in good health. Each CDR3 is given with its conserved first and last residue. A D gene is named only where the DNA matches it firmly. Only part of the rows carry a size: once, few, many, or a class if the clone is expanded.

cdr3_length j_call d_call clone_size v_call cdr3_nt cdr3_aa
15 TRBJ2-5 NA NA TRBV6-5 TGTGCCAGCAGTTACGGGGCCCAGGGGCGGGAGACCCAGTACTTC CASSYGAQGRETQYF
16 TRBJ2-7 TRBD2 NA TRBV5-6 TGTGCCAGCAGCTTGGGACTAGCGGGAGTCAGGTACGAGCAGTACTTC CASSLGLAGVRYEQYF
15 TRBJ2-1 TRBD2 NA TRBV28 TGTGCCAGCTCCCCCTCTGGGGGAGGGCGCAATGAGCAGTTCTTC CASSPSGGGRNEQFF
14 TRBJ1-5 NA NA TRBV5-6 TGTGCCAGCAGCTTGTCGGGGGGCGGACAGCCCCAGCATTTT CASSLSGGGQPQHF
17 TRBJ2-3 TRBD2 NA TRBV4-1 TGCGCCAGCAGCCACGGCCTTGTTAGCGGGGGTACAGATACGCAGTATTTT CASSHGLVSGGTDTQYF
16 TRBJ2-3 TRBD2 NA TRBV27 TGTGCCAGCAGTCCATCTCGGGGGGGCCGCACAGATACGCAGTATTTT CASSPSRGGRTDTQYF
15 TRBJ1-6 TRBD1 few TRBV6-5 TGTGCCAGCACCACGGGACAGGGGCTAAATTCACCCCTCCACTTT CASTTGQGLNSPLHF
17 TRBJ2-1 NA NA TRBV9 TGTGCCAGCAGCGTAGGAGGCCCGGGGGTAACCTACAATGAGCAGTTCTTC CASSVGGPGVTYNEQFF
13 TRBJ2-2 NA NA TRBV30 TGTGCCTGGAGTATCTCCCGAACCGGGGAGCTGTTTTTT CAWSISRTGELFF
11 TRBJ2-7 NA NA TRBV6-5 TGTGCCAGCAGTTACGGTTGGGAGCAGTACTTC CASSYGWEQYF
14 TRBJ2-7 NA NA TRBV7-9 TGTGCCAGCAGCCCCCCGGACAACTCCTACGAGCAGTACTTC CASSPPDNSYEQYF
18 TRBJ1-5 NA NA TRBV10-3 TGTGCCATCAGTGCCGGGTCTACAGGGTTTCCGCGCAATCAGCCCCAGCATTTT CAISAGSTGFPRNQPQHF
15 TRBJ1-6 NA once TRBV5-5 TGTGCCAGCAGCTTTCTAGAACAGGAGAATTCACCCCTCCACTTT CASSFLEQENSPLHF
12 TRBJ1-4 NA NA TRBV2 TGTGCCAGCAGGGAGAATAATGAAAAACTGTTTTTT CASRENNEKLFF
15 TRBJ1-6 TRBD1 NA TRBV10-3 TGTGCCATCAGTACCGGGACAGGGGGCTACTCACCCCTCCACTTT CAISTGTGGYSPLHF
15 TRBJ2-7 NA NA TRBV29-1 TGCAGCGTTGTGGAAGGGTACAGTCCCCCCTACGAGCAGTACTTC CSVVEGYSPPYEQYF
15 TRBJ1-6 NA NA TRBV2 TGTGCCAGCACTGCGACAGCAATGTATAATTCACCCCTCCACTTT CASTATAMYNSPLHF
17 TRBJ2-1 NA NA TRBV7-7 TGTGCTAGCAGTCCGGGGACGGGGTATAGCTCCTACAATGAGCAGTTCTTC CASSPGTGYSSYNEQFF
12 TRBJ2-7 NA NA TRBV27 TGTGCCAGCAGTTCGACCCCCTACGAGCAGTACTTC CASSSTPYEQYF
14 TRBJ2-2 NA NA TRBV7-7 TGTGCTAGCAGCTTCTCTAGATACACCGGGGAGCTGTTTTTT CASSFSRYTGELFF
15 TRBJ2-5 TRBD2 NA TRBV18 TGTGCCAGCTCACCACCAGTAGCGGGACAAGAGACCCAGTACTTC CASSPPVAGQETQYF
13 TRBJ2-1 NA NA TRBV30 TGTGCCTGGAGTTTTACTAGGTACAATGAGCAGTTCTTC CAWSFTRYNEQFF
15 TRBJ2-2 NA NA TRBV4-1 TGCGCCAGCAGCCAAGCTCGGGGGATATCCGGGGAGCTGTTTTTT CASSQARGISGELFF
16 TRBJ2-1 NA NA TRBV7-2 TGTGCCAGCAGCTTAGCTGGGGATCTCTCCTACAATGAGCAGTTCTTC CASSLAGDLSYNEQFF
11 TRBJ2-7 NA NA TRBV4-1 TGCGCCAGCAGCCAGCTAAGCGAGCAGTACTTC CASSQLSEQYF
17 TRBJ1-6 TRBD1 NA TRBV10-3 TGTGCCATCAGGGGACAGGGGCAGAGCTCCTATAATTCACCCCTCCACTTT CAIRGQGQSSYNSPLHF
15 TRBJ2-6 NA NA TRBV30 TGTGCCTGGAGAGGTGCCGGAGCTGGGGCCAACGTCCTGACTTTC CAWRGAGAGANVLTF